This passage covers 15 T cell receptor beta chains from one sample sequenced in a study of CD8 T cells in Susac syndrome. Roughly 0.5 to 1 ug RNA was reverse transcribed with random hexamers. MiXCR was run by TCRdb on the immunoSEQ multiplex PCR reads, yielding one entry per CDR3 protein. The sample has approximately 180,000 distinct CDR3 sequences, roughly 90% seen once. The source material was CD4+ T cells from PBMCs. The receptor source for this set is a human donor with Susac syndrome.

This chain joins TRBV11-2 and TRBJ1-2; a weak D match, TRBD1 (5 bases). The ends were cut back, 0 bases at V and 5 bases at J, with 13 bases in the middle. The CDR3 length is 15 residues. Germline V gives CDR1 SGHAT, CDR2 FQNNGV. The CDR3 reads CASSLDPGIAYGYTF. The CDR3 DNA follows: TGTGCCAGCAGCTTAGATCCAGGGATCGCTTATGGCTACACCTTC.

The genes are TRBV2 and TRBJ1-1, with TRBD1 matching over 7 bases. V lost 6 bases and J lost 0; bases outside the gene matches: 19. The CDR3 sequence is 19 residues long. CDR1 is SNHLY, CDR2 FYNNEI, per germline. The CDR3 sequence: CASSPTGQMTSDMNTEAFF. The CDR3 nucleotides read TGTGCCAGCAGCCCGACGGGACAGATGACGAGCGACATGAACACTGAAGCTTTCTTT. Together with reference TRBV2 and TRBJ1-1, the CDR3 gives the full variable domain: EPEVTQTPSHQVTQMGQEVILRCVPISNHLYFYWYRQILGQKVEFLVSFYNNEISEKSEIFDDQFSVERPDGSNFTLKIRSTKLEDSAMYFCASSPTGQMTSDMNTEAFFGQGTRLTVV.

This CDR3 is CASSSTSGARTAKNIQYF. CDR3 in DNA: TGTGCCAGCAGTTCGACTAGCGGGGCCCGGACGGCCAAAAACATTCAGTACTTC. The chain carries TRBV11-2 and TRBJ2-4; 11 nucleotides match TRBD2. The ends lost 6 bases at V and 1 base at J; junction bases unmatched: 11. This CDR3 is built from 18 residues. Germline-derived CDR1 and CDR2 are SGHAT and FQNNGV.

The genes are TRBV7-8 and TRBJ1-2; D gene ambiguous. This CDR3 has 12 amino acids. Trimming took 2 bases from V and 6 from J, leaving 7 bases between them. Germline V gene data show CDR1 as SGHVS and CDR2 as FQNEAQ. The CDR3 sequence is CASSLHKDGYTF. The CDR3 DNA is TGTGCCAGCAGCTTACATAAGGATGGCTACACCTTC.

The V call is TRBV7-9, the J call TRBJ1-1; D ambiguous. The V and J ends lost 5 bases and 4 bases respectively, with 14 bases between them. CDR3 length equals 14 residues. From germline, CDR1 is SEHNR and CDR2 FQNEAQ (reference sequence). CDR3 region: CASSATFNLTEAFF. CDR3 nucleotide sequence: TGTGCCAGCAGCGCGACATTTAACCTCACTGAAGCTTTCTTT.

CDR3 protein: CAWSIEGAPNTGELFF. The CDR3 coding sequence is TGTGCCTGGAGCATTGAGGGGGCCCCGAACACCGGGGAGCTGTTTTTT. The J gene is TRBJ2-2, the V gene TRBV30; 7 bases agree with TRBD1. Germline V lookup: CDR1 GTSNPN, CDR2 SVGIG (reference sequence). V lost 3 bases and J lost 0; bases outside the gene matches: 7. The CDR3 length is 16 residues.

This chain uses TRBV5-6 with TRBJ1-5; D remains ambiguous. Germline V lookup: CDR1 SGHDT, CDR2 YYEEEE. The germline V and J ends were trimmed by 2 bases and 4 bases, with 10 bases remaining between them. CDR3 length: 14 residues. The CDR3 protein is CASSLLTANQPQHF. The CDR3 nucleotides are TGTGCCAGCAGCTTATTAACCGCGAATCAGCCCCAGCATTTT.

This clonotype was picked up one time. The chain uses TRBV28 and TRBJ2-2; the D is unclear. V dropped 7 bases and J dropped 2 bases, with 8 bases sitting between them. The CDR3 sequence is 13 residues long. Germline V lookup: CDR1 MDHEN, CDR2 SYDVKM. DNA for the CDR3: TGTGCCAGCATCGGCGTTAACACCGGGGAGCTGTTTTTT. This gives the protein CASIGVNTGELFF.

The V and J genes are TRBV28 and TRBJ1-4; the D gene is possibly TRBD1 (5 bases). CDR1 and CDR2 from the germline V gene are MDHEN and SYDVKM. There are 13 residues in the CDR3. Trimming removed 3 bases at V and 4 bases at J, with 6 bases between. CDR3 sequence (DNA): TGTGCCAGCAGTTTCGGGGGTAATGAAAAACTGTTTTTT. This encodes CASSFGGNEKLFF.

This chain uses TRBV5-1 with TRBJ1-3; D is unclear. Germline V gives CDR1 SGHRS, CDR2 YFSETQ. The V and J ends lost 0 bases and 1 base respectively, with 14 bases between them. The CDR3 is made up of 17 amino acids. DNA of the CDR3: TGCGCCAGCAGCTTGGCCTCAATGACGGGGTCTGGAAACACCATATATTTT. Translation: CASSLASMTGSGNTIYF.

This chain links TRBV5-1 with TRBJ1-1; 11 nucleotides line up with TRBD1. CDR1 is SGHRS, CDR2 YFSETQ, per germline. This CDR3 is built from 14 residues. V was clipped by 3 bases and J by 4 bases; unmatched bases: 2. CDR3: CASSWTGGRTEAFF. The DNA of the CDR3 is TGCGCCAGCAGCTGGACAGGGGGCCGCACTGAAGCTTTCTTT. Full variable domain (rest looked up from reference TRBV5-1 and TRBJ1-1): KAGVTQTPRYLIKTRGQQVTLSCSPISGHRSVSWYQQTPGQGLQFLFEYFSETQRNKGNFPGRFSGRQFSNSRSEMNVSTLELGDSALYLCASSWTGGRTEAFFGQGTRLTVV.

This clonotype came up once. This chain uses TRBV6-5 with TRBJ1-1; a weak D match, TRBD1 (6 bases). The CDR3 loop spans 14 amino acids. CDR1 MNHEY and CDR2 SVGAGI come from the germline V gene. The V and J ends lost 10 bases and 6 bases respectively, with 21 bases between them. For the CDR3, the DNA is TGTGCCACCTACAGGGAATCAGGAGTCGCTGAAGCTTTCTTT. Its translation: CATYRESGVAEAFF.

The DNA of the CDR3 is TGTGCCAGCACCGTATCCACAGGGGCAGGATCACCCCTCCACTTT. Translating it yields CASTVSTGAGSPLHF. The chain combines TRBV5-6 with TRBJ1-6, with TRBD1 matching over 7 bases. The germline V gene encodes CDR1 SGHDT and CDR2 YYEEEE. This CDR3 is 15 amino acids long. V was clipped by 6 bases and J by 10 bases; unmatched bases: 13.

The V and J genes are TRBV18 and TRBJ2-1; 9 positions match TRBD2. V shed 0 bases and J 4 bases; nucleotides not matched to a gene: 7. The CDR3 has 17 amino acids. Germline CDR1 reads KGHSH; CDR2 reads LQKENI. Written as DNA, the CDR3 is TGTGCCAGCTCACCACCGGCTAGCGGGGACCCTTACAATGAGCAGTTCTTC. Protein: CASSPPASGDPYNEQFF.

This clonotype was detected only a few times. The J gene is TRBJ2-4, the V gene TRBV5-1, with D possibly being TRBD1 (6 bases). This CDR3 contains 11 residues. The V and J ends lost 4 bases and 7 bases respectively, with 6 bases between them. From germline, CDR1 is SGHRS and CDR2 YFSETQ. Written as DNA, the CDR3 is TGCGCCAGCAGCACAGGGAACATTCAGTACTTC. It translates to CASSTGNIQYF.